This passage covers 14 T cell receptor beta chains from one sample sequenced in a study of T-cell memory formation after mild COVID-19. Via MiXCR, TCRdb re-called the 5' RACE reads, giving one row per CDR3 protein. Among around 420,000 distinct CDR3 sequences listed, 24% were seen once. The sample taken for sequencing was PBMCs or a T cell subset sorted from them (not recorded which). These receptors were collected from an adult woman who had mild COVID-19 (a few samples of this study predate the infection). Cell type and time point are not known.

This clonotype was counted between two and nine times. V gene TRBV2 combines with J gene TRBJ2-7, with TRBD1 as a possible D gene (6 bases). The CDR3 is 14 amino acids. The germline CDR1 and CDR2 sequences are SNHLY and FYNNEI. V was shortened by 3 bases and J by 1 base, with 10 bases between the two germline ends. The CDR3 spells CASSDGQGSYEQYF. The CDR3 nucleotides are TGTGCCAGCAGTGATGGGCAGGGGTCCTACGAGCAGTACTTC.

This clonotype was counted a few times. J is TRBJ1-1 and V is TRBV24-1; TRBD1 matches 7 bases. Germline-derived CDR1 and CDR2 are KGHDR and SFDVKD. This CDR3 comprises 17 residues. The ends lost 3 bases at V and 1 base at J; junction bases unmatched: 10. CDR3: CATSDDGLGTENTEAFF. CDR3 bases: TGTGCCACCAGTGATGATGGGTTGGGGACAGAGAACACTGAAGCTTTCTTT.

The chain combines TRBV7-6 with TRBJ2-7; weak D call: TRBD1 (5 bases). The CDR3 sequence is 15 residues long. Germline V lookup: CDR1 SGHVS, CDR2 FNYEAQ. V gave up 4 bases and J gave up 7 bases, with 20 bases separating them. CDR3 sequence: CASSSDPVTAGEQYF. The CDR3, as DNA: TGTGCCAGCAGCTCGGACCCGGTGACAGCTGGGGAGCAGTACTTC.

The rearrangement links TRBV18 to TRBJ1-1; unclear D gene. The CDR3 contains 14 residues. V lost 3 bases and J 1 base, leaving 9 bases between the germline ends. Germline V CDR1 and CDR2: KGHSH, LQKENI. The CDR3 bases are TGTGCCAGCTCACCCATTACCCGGAACACTGAAGCTTTCTTT. It specifies CASSPITRNTEAFF.

This clonotype was seen more than once but under ten times. The chain employs TRBV7-8 and TRBJ2-3; no clear D gene. This CDR3 region has 15 residues. V lost 6 bases and J 2 bases, leaving 15 bases between the germline ends. CDR1 SGHVS and CDR2 FQNEAQ come from the germline V gene. The CDR3 reads CASRQPGTNTDTQYF. The DNA for the CDR3 is TGTGCCAGCAGGCAACCAGGCACGAACACAGATACGCAGTATTTT. Variable domain in full (rest from reference TRBV7-8 and TRBJ2-3): GAGVSQSPRYKVAKRGQDVALRCDPISGHVSLFWYQQALGQGPEFLTYFQNEAQLDKSGLPSDRFFAERPEGSVSTLKIQRTQQEDSAVYLCASRQPGTNTDTQYFGPGTRLTVL.

The chain carries TRBV4-2 and TRBJ2-3; no definite D call. Germline V gene sequence: CDR1 LGHNA, CDR2 YNFKEQ. This CDR3 has 15 residues. The V and J ends lost 0 bases and 0 bases respectively, with 7 bases between them. CDR3 sequence: CASSQDPDSTDTQYF. CDR3 nucleotides: TGTGCCAGCAGCCAAGATCCCGATAGCACAGATACGCAGTATTTT.

This clonotype has a handful of counts. V gene TRBV30 combines with J gene TRBJ1-5; D possibly corresponds to TRBD1 (5 bases). The germline V and J ends were trimmed by 3 bases and 7 bases, with 13 bases remaining between them. Looked up from germline, CDR1 is GTSNPN and CDR2 is SVGIG (reference sequence). The CDR3 totals 13 residues. The CDR3 protein is CAWRGGPGQPQHF. The CDR3 region has the DNA TGTGCCTGGAGGGGGGGTCCGGGGCAGCCCCAGCATTTT.

This chain uses TRBV7-6 with TRBJ1-2, with a weak D call TRBD1 (6 bases). The germline V and J ends were trimmed by 5 bases and 4 bases, with 11 bases remaining between them. The length of the CDR3 is 13 residues. CDR1 SGHVS and CDR2 FNYEAQ come from the germline V gene. CDR3 region: CASSAGTPYGYTF. The CDR3 DNA sequence: TGTGCCAGCAGCGCGGGGACACCCTATGGCTACACCTTC.

This clonotype was counted only a few times. The chain couples TRBV2 to TRBJ1-5; D not resolved. Per germline, CDR1 SNHLY and CDR2 FYNNEI. V dropped 2 bases and J dropped 0 bases, with 11 bases sitting between them. The CDR3 runs to 16 residues. The CDR3 DNA is TGTGCCAGCAGTGAAAGGTTCGGACTTAGCAATCAGCCCCAGCATTTT. Residues: CASSERFGLSNQPQHF.

The J gene is TRBJ2-7, the V gene TRBV12-3 or TRBV12-4; 9 nucleotides agree with TRBD1. The CDR3 consists of 15 residues. V lost 6 bases to trimming and J lost 1 base; unmatched junction nucleotides: 7. CDR3 DNA sequence: TGTGCCAGCAGATCCTCCGGACAGGGGTCCTACGAGCAGTACTTC. It translates to CASRSSGQGSYEQYF.

This clonotype was seen repeatedly, ten times or more. The chain is built from TRBV12-3 or TRBV12-4 and TRBJ1-2; TRBD1 matches 9 bases. CDR3 size: 13 residues. The J segment lost 6 bases and the V segment lost 5 bases, leaving 4 bases of the junction unmatched. The CDR3 bases are TGTGCCAGCAGTGCCGGGACAGGGAATGGCTACACCTTC. Translated, it gives CASSAGTGNGYTF.

The CDR3 coding sequence is TGTGCCAGCAACAGGGGGGGCACAGATACGCAGTATTTT. Protein product: CASNRGGTDTQYF. V usage is TRBV9 and J usage is TRBJ2-3, with TRBD1 matching over 8 bases. The J segment lost 1 base and the V segment lost 6 bases, leaving 1 base of the junction unmatched. Germline CDR1 reads SGDLS; CDR2 reads YYNGEE. The CDR3 loop spans 13 amino acids.

The chain employs TRBV7-9 and TRBJ2-3, with D possibly being TRBD1 or TRBD2 (5 bases each). This CDR3 is built from 14 residues. The V and J ends lost 5 bases and 7 bases respectively, with 16 bases between them. The V gene's germline CDR1 is SEHNR and CDR2 FQNEAQ (reference sequence). CDR3 DNA sequence: TGTGCCAGCAGCGCCGGGACCCCCCCGTATACGCAGTATTTT. Its protein product is CASSAGTPPYTQYF. Complete variable domain (other parts from reference TRBV7-9 and TRBJ2-3): DTGVSQNPRHKITKRGQNVTFRCDPISEHNRLYWYRQTLGQGPEFLTYFQNEAQLEKSRLLSDRFSAERPKGSFSTLEIQRTEQGDSAMYLCASSAGTPPYTQYFGPGTRLTVL.

This chain uses TRBV7-9 with TRBJ2-3, with 8 bases that match TRBD2. The CDR3 is made up of 16 amino acids. The V gene's germline CDR1 is SEHNR and CDR2 FQNEAQ (reference sequence). V gave up 3 bases and J gave up 0 bases; unmatched junction bases: 5. The CDR3 region has the DNA TGTGCCAGCAGCTTCCCAGCGGGAGCAAGCACAGATACGCAGTATTTT. The encoded protein is CASSFPAGASTDTQYF.